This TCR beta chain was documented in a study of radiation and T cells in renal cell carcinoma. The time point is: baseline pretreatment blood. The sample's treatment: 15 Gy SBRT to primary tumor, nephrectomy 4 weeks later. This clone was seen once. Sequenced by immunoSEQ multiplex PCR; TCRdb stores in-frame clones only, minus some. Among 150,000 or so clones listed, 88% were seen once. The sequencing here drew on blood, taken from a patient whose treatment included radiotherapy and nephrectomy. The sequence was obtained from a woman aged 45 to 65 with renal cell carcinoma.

The CDR3 coding sequence is TGTGCCAGCAGCTTGTGGGGAAATGAGCAGTTCTTC. Amino acids: CASSLWGNEQFF. The chain joins TRBV5-6 to TRBJ2-1; no clear D gene. Trimming took 1 base from V and 7 from J, leaving 6 bases between them. The CDR3 totals 12 residues. CDR1 SGHDT and CDR2 YYEEEE come from the germline V gene. The full variable domain, its missing parts supplied by reference TRBV5-6 and TRBJ2-1, is DAGVTQSPTHLIKTRGQQVTLRCSPKSGHDTVSWYQQALGQGPQFIFQYYEEEERQRGNFPDRFSGHQFPNYSSELNVNALLLGDSALYLCASSLWGNEQFFGPGTRLTVL.